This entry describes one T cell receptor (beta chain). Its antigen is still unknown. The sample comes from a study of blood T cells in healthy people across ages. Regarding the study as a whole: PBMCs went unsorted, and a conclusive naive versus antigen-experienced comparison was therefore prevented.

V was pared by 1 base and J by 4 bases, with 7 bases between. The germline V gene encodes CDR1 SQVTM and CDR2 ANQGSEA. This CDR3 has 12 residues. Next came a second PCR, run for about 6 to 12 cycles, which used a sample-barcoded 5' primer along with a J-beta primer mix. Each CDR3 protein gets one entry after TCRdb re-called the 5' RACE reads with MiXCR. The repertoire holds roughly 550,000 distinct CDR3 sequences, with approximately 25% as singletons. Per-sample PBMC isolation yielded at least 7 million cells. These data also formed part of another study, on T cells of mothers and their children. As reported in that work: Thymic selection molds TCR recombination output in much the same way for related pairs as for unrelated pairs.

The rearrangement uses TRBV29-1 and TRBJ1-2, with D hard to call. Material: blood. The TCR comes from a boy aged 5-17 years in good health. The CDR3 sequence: CSVEGQPYGYTF. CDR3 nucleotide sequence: TGCAGCGTTGAAGGGCAACCCTATGGCTACACCTTC.